This TCR beta chain originates from a study of STAT5B mutations in CD4+ large granular lymphocyte leukemia. Study-wide results and limits: 25% of private leukemic clonotypes occurred rarely in other patients' non-leukemic repertoires.

The method was immunoSEQ multiplex PCR; TCRdb's version includes in-frame clones alone and lacks a portion of them. The sample lists about 40,000 clones, around 84% seen once, with 0.3% to 0.35% in the top ten. Between the trimmed V and J ends, which lost 4 bases and 3 bases, there was a span of 19 bases. The CDR3 length is 16 residues. CDR1 and CDR2 (germline): SGDLS, YYNGEE. This clone has just one count. As yet, its antigen is unknown. The rearrangement uses TRBV9 and TRBJ1-2; D is possibly TRBD1 (5 bases). Source material: CD4+ T cells from blood buffy coats. The source of this sequence is a human donor in good health. The CDR3 bases are TGTGCCAGCAGCCCAGCCCAGGAAAGGGGCTACTATGGCTACACCTTC. Amino acids: CASSPAQERGYYGYTF.